These 9 T cell receptor beta chains were sequenced from one sample in a study of spatial heterogeneity in lung cancer. TCRdb independently ran MiXCR on the 5' RACE reads; one entry per CDR3 protein. In the table there are tens of thousands of distinct CDR3 sequences, 8% of which are singletons. The time point was: sample taken at primary tumor resection. This specimen consisted of PBMCs, obtained at surgery. Every receptor here comes from a male donor with early-stage non-small cell lung cancer.

The table lists this clonotype with a few counts. V gene TRBV7-2 combines with J gene TRBJ2-7; no definite D call. Germline lookup yields CDR1 SGHTA and CDR2 FQGNSA. CDR3 size: 13 residues. V lost 1 base and J 3 bases, leaving 7 bases between the germline ends. The CDR3 DNA reads TGTGCCAGCAGCTTAGGACTCTTCTACGAGCAGTACTTC. Translated, it gives CASSLGLFYEQYF.

In this sample, this clonotype turned up a few times. The rearrangement links TRBV5-1 to TRBJ2-1; possibly TRBD1 for D (6 bases). V lost 3 bases to trimming and J lost 0 bases, with 10 bases between them. Germline V CDR1 and CDR2: SGHRS, YFSETQ. The CDR3 consists of 15 residues. The CDR3 sequence is CASSSVTGSYNEQFF. The CDR3 DNA is TGCGCCAGCAGCTCTGTGACAGGCTCCTACAATGAGCAGTTCTTC.

This chain connects TRBV3-1 to TRBJ2-3; D is possibly TRBD2 (5 bases). The V end lost 6 bases, the J end lost 2 bases, and 9 bases lay between the germline ends. CDR1 LGHDT and CDR2 YNNKEL come from the germline V gene (reference sequence). This CDR3 contains 13 residues. The CDR3 DNA sequence: TGTGCCAGCAGGACCGGGAACACAGATACGCAGTATTTT. Its protein product is CASRTGNTDTQYF.

This clonotype was found a few times. The chain uses TRBV20-1 and TRBJ2-5; 16 bases agree with TRBD2. The CDR3 consists of 15 residues. Trimming removed 3 bases from V and 7 bases from J; junction bases left unmatched: 5. The germline gives CDR1 DFQATT, CDR2 SNEGSKA (reference sequence). Here the CDR3 reads CSARAGTSGRGTQYF. The CDR3, as DNA: TGCAGTGCTAGGGCCGGGACTAGCGGGAGGGGGACCCAGTACTTC.

This clonotype showed up just a few times. The genes are TRBV18 and TRBJ1-5, with 9 bases that match TRBD1. V gave up 6 bases and J gave up 7 bases; unmatched junction bases: 7. CDR3 length equals 14 residues. CDR1 KGHSH and CDR2 LQKENI come from the germline V gene. CDR3 amino acids: CASSRDRENQPQHF. Here the CDR3 DNA reads TGTGCCAGCTCGAGGGACAGGGAGAACCAGCCCCAGCATTTT.

The chain combines TRBV6-6 with TRBJ1-2, with TRBD1 as a possible D gene (5 bases). This CDR3 is 14 amino acids long. V dropped 3 bases and J dropped 4 bases, with 12 bases sitting between them. Germline-derived CDR1 and CDR2 are MNHNY and SVGAGI (reference sequence). The CDR3 sequence is CASSYGGSGYGYTF. The CDR3 DNA reads as TGTGCCAGCAGTTATGGGGGAAGTGGCTATGGCTACACCTTC.

This clonotype was observed at least ten times. The chain employs TRBV6-1 and TRBJ1-5; no clear D. This CDR3 is built from 13 residues. With 2 bases removed from V and 4 bases from J, the gap between germline ends came to 6 bases. Germline V gene sequence: CDR1 MNHNS, CDR2 SASEGT. The CDR3 loop reads CASSERPNQPQHF. CDR3 nucleotide sequence: TGTGCCAGCAGTGAAAGACCTAATCAGCCCCAGCATTTT.

At least ten counts were recorded for this clonotype. This CDR3 reads CSVEDRTNTGELFF. The CDR3 DNA follows: TGCAGCGTTGAGGACAGAACGAACACCGGGGAGCTGTTTTTT. The chain couples TRBV29-1 to TRBJ2-2; tentatively, D is TRBD1 (6 bases). Germline V CDR1 and CDR2: SQVTM, ANQGSEA. The CDR3 contains 14 residues. Trimming removed 3 bases from V and 0 bases from J, with 8 bases in between.

This clonotype was seen at least ten times. The chain recombines TRBV7-2 with TRBJ2-7; no clear D gene. Trimming pared 1 base from V and 3 bases from J, leaving 7 bases between. The CDR3 runs 13 residues. CDR1 is SGHTA, CDR2 FQGNSA, per germline. The CDR3, as DNA: TGTGCCAGCAGCTTAGTGGCCGACTACGAGCAGTACTTC. Translation: CASSLVADYEQYF.